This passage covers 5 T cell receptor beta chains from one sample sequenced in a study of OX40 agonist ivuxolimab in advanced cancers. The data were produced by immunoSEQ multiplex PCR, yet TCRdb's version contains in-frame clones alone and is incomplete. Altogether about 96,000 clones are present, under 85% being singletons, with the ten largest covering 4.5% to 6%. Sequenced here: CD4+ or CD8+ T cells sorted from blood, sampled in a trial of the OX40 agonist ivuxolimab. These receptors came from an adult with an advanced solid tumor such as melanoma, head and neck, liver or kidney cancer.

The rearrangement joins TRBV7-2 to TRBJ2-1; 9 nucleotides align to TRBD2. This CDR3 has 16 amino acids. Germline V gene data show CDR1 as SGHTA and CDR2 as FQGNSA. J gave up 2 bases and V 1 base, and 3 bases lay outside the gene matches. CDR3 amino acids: CASSLGPSGAYNEQFF. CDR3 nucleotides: TGTGCCAGCAGCTTAGGGCCTAGCGGGGCCTACAATGAGCAGTTCTTC.

The CDR3 protein is CASSPLGGPYGYTF. CDR3 DNA: TGTGCCAGCAGCCCACTGGGGGGGCCCTATGGCTACACCTTC. The V call is TRBV9, the J call TRBJ1-2; tentative D call: TRBD1 (6 bases). Between the trimmed V and J ends, which lost 4 bases and 4 bases, there was a span of 14 bases. CDR1 is SGDLS, CDR2 YYNGEE, per germline. This CDR3 contains 14 residues.

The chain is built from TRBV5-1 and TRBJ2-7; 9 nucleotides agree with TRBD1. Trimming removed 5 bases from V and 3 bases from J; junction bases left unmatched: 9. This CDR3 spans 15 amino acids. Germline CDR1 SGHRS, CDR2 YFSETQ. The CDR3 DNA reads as TGCGCCAGCAGAGCCGGGACAGGGTTTGGCTACGAGCAGTACTTC. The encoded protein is CASRAGTGFGYEQYF.

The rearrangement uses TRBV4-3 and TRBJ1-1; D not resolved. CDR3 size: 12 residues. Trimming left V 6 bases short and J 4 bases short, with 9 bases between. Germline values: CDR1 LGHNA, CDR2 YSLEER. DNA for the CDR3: TGCGCCAGCAGTATCTGGGGCACTGAAGCTTTCTTT. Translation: CASSIWGTEAFF.

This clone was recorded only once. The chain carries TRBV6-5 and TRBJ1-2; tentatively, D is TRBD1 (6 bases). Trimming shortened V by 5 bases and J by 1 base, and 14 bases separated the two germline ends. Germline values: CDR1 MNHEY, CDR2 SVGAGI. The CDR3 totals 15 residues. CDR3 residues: CASSPTYRDNYGYTF. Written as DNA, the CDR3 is TGTGCCAGCAGTCCAACTTACAGGGATAACTATGGCTACACCTTC.